The 3 T cell receptor beta chains reported below all come from one sample, sequenced in a study of OX40 agonist ivuxolimab in advanced cancers. Receptor amplification or capture employed the immunoSEQ multiplex PCR assay. Not all clones reach the TCRdb copy of this immuneACCESS table, which keeps in-frame sequences only. Checked studies attribute under half of the gap to unresolved V genes and leave the rest unexplained. The sample data list 100,000 to 120,000 clones, and approximately 90% of these were observed just once. Over 0.6% of the sample is taken by the ten largest. The source was CD4+ or CD8+ T cells sorted from blood, collected in a trial of the OX40 agonist ivuxolimab. The receptors were sampled from an adult with an advanced solid tumor such as melanoma, head and neck, liver or kidney cancer.

The chain links TRBV30 to TRBJ1-2; D gene unclear. Per the germline V gene, CDR1 is GTSNPN and CDR2 is SVGIG (reference sequence). Trimming stripped 0 bases from V and 14 bases from J, with 13 bases between. This CDR3 is 11 amino acids long. CDR3 in amino acids: CAWSVLHHRTF. CDR3 DNA sequence: TGTGCCTGGAGTGTACTACACCACCGTACCTTC. The variable domain in full, with the rest retrieved from reference TRBV30 and TRBJ1-2, is SQTIHQWPATLVQPVGSPLSLECTVEGTSNPNLYWYRQAAGRGLQLLFYSVGIGQISSEVPQNLSASRPQDRQFILSSKKLLLSDSGFYLCAWSVLHHRTFGSGTRLTVV.

The chain carries TRBV6-1 and TRBJ2-5; 11 bases agree with TRBD2. The CDR3 extends over 14 amino acids. Per germline, CDR1 MNHNS and CDR2 SASEGT. The V gene end was trimmed by 7 bases and the J gene end by 5 bases; junction bases not matched to a gene: 6. CDR3 DNA: TGTGCCAGCATTCCACTAGCGGGAGTTGAGACCCAGTACTTC. This sequence encodes CASIPLAGVETQYF.

This chain uses TRBV29-1 with TRBJ1-2, with D possibly matching TRBD1 (5 bases). Germline loops: CDR1 SQVTM, CDR2 ANQGSEA. This CDR3 is 14 amino acids long. V was clipped by 5 bases and J by 4 bases, with 17 bases between them. The CDR3 is CSVLGAEGSYGYTF. For the CDR3, the DNA is TGCAGCGTTCTAGGGGCCGAAGGTAGCTATGGCTACACCTTC.